This TCR beta chain was found in a study of T cells in localized non-small cell lung cancer. As concerns this clone: Its specificity is not known.

Germline assignment: CDR1 MNHEY and CDR2 SVGAGI. There are 15 residues in the CDR3. The V end was cut by 7 bases, the J end by 4 bases, with 19 bases between. Assay used: immunoSEQ multiplex PCR; TCRdb lists only in-frame clones, some missing. The table records approximately 28,000 clones, about 80% of them present only once. Study-level points and caveats: Out of the top 100 tumor clones, a median around 56 were seen in adjacent lung.

The source is a man aged 40 to 69 with stage III lung adenocarcinoma. The chain is built from TRBV6-5 and TRBJ1-2; D not certain. The input for sequencing was peripheral blood mononuclear cells, taken before any cancer treatment. CDR3 region: CASKPIEGTGYGYTF. The CDR3 DNA follows: TGTGCCAGCAAACCCATTGAGGGAACGGGCTATGGCTACACCTTC.